The following is a T cell receptor (beta chain) sequence with its context. Its antigen is still unknown. Data came from immunoSEQ multiplex PCR; TCRdb stores just in-frame clones and leaves some out. The repertoire holds 130,000 or so clones, with just over 85% as singletons. These data are taken from a study of T cell responses to AZD1222 COVID-19 vaccine. General study findings and limits: Recipients of AZD1222 seropositive at baseline numbered only 5 or 6. Reportedly, nearly half the spike-specific TCRs target unmutated variant regions.

Trimming pared 5 bases from V and 2 bases from J, leaving 15 bases between. From germline, CDR1 is MNHEY and CDR2 SVGEGT. This CDR3 spans 15 amino acids. The rearrangement links TRBV6-2 or TRBV6-3 to TRBJ1-2, with a possible D match to TRBD1 (5 bases). The sequence derives from an adult in good health. The sequencing used peripheral blood, collected on day 0 of AZD1222 vaccination. This chain's CDR3 is CASSPYSGGNYGYTF. CDR3 coding DNA: TGTGCCAGCAGTCCGTATAGTGGGGGAAACTATGGCTACACCTTC.